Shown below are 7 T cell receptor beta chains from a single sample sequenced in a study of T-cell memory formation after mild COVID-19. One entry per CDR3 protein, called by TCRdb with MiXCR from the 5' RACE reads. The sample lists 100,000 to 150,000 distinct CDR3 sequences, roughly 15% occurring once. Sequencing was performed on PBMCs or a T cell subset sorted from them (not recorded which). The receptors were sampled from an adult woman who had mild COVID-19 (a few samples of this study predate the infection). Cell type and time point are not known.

The CDR3 is CAWAHGATNEKLFF. CDR3 DNA sequence: TGTGCCTGGGCACACGGTGCAACTAATGAAAAACTGTTTTTT. The rearrangement links TRBV30 to TRBJ1-4; D not resolved. The V and J ends lost 5 bases and 0 bases respectively, with 10 bases between them. Germline CDR1 is GTSNPN and CDR2 is SVGIG (reference sequence). There are 14 residues in the CDR3.

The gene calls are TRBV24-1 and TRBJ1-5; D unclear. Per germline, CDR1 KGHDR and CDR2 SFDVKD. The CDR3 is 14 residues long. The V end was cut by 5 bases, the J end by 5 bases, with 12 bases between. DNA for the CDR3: TGTGCCACCAGTGGGCAGGAGATTGATCAGCCCCAGCATTTT. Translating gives CATSGQEIDQPQHF.

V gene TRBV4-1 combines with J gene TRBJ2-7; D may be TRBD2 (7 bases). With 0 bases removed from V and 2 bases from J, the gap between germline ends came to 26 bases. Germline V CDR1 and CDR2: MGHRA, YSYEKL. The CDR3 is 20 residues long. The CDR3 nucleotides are TGCGCCAGCAGCCAAGACCCTAGGGGGGGAGCAGGCGGAGGTACCTACGAGCAGTACTTC. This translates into CASSQDPRGGAGGGTYEQYF.

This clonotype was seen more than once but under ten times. The CDR3 sequence is CASSQIGEDIQYF. DNA of the CDR3: TGCGCCAGCAGCCAAATTGGGGAGGACATTCAGTACTTC. The chain has TRBV4-1 and TRBJ2-4, with D possibly TRBD2 on 6 matching bases. Trimming shortened V by 2 bases and J by 8 bases, and 10 bases separated the two germline ends. CDR1 MGHRA and CDR2 YSYEKL come from the germline V gene. The CDR3 has 13 amino acids.

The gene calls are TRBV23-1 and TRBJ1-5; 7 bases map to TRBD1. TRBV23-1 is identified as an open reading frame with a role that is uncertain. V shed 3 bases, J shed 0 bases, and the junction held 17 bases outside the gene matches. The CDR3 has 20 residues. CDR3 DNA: TGCGCCAGCAGTCACTCGAGCCCCGGGACAGAGCTTAATAGCAATCAGCCCCAGCATTTT. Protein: CASSHSSPGTELNSNQPQHF.

The CDR3 DNA follows: TGTGCCAGCAGTGACGGACAGGGGCGATTTGGGAATCAGCCCCAGCATTTT. Encoded protein: CASSDGQGRFGNQPQHF. The rearrangement links TRBV27 to TRBJ1-5; 9 bases fit TRBD1. Looked up from germline, CDR1 is MNHEY and CDR2 is SMNVEV (reference sequence). There are 17 residues in the CDR3. J lost 4 bases, V lost 5 bases, and 12 bases had no gene match.

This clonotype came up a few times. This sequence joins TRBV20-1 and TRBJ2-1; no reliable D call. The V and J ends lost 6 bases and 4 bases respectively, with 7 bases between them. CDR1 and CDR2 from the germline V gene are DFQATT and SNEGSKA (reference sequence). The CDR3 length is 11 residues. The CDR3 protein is CSADLYNEQFF. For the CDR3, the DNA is TGCAGTGCCGACCTGTACAATGAGCAGTTCTTC.